This TCR beta chain was identified during a study of CD8+CD57+ T cells in acquired aplastic anemia. As for the study in general: On average, sorted CD4+ and CD8+ cells gave 3.2 ug of DNA.

The CDR3 covers 15 residues. V was cut by 6 bases and J by 1 base, with 15 bases left in between. Germline V gene lookup returns CDR1 MNHEY and CDR2 SMNVEV (reference sequence). This clonotype has more than one count but fewer than ten. The TCR beta profiling, which covered VDJ combination and CDR3 sequence, was carried out using genomic DNA as the template. TCRdb reprocessed the reads with MiXCR, giving one entry per CDR3 protein. The sample records around 150,000 distinct CDR3 sequences, less than 45% being singletons. V gene TRBV27 combines with J gene TRBJ1-1; possible D gene TRBD1, 5 bases. Sequencing was done on a sample of sorted CD4+, CD8+, or CD8+CD57+ T cells (not recorded which) from PBMCs. This clonotype was obtained from a human donor in good health, serving as a control. The CDR3 spells CASRDFPGANTEAFF. The CDR3 bases are TGTGCCAGCAGGGATTTTCCCGGGGCGAACACTGAAGCTTTCTTT.